This is a list of T cell receptor beta chains from one sample in a study of post-analysis software for immune sequencing data. TCRdb used MiXCR to reprocess the PCR reads, holding one entry per CDR3 protein. The data hold some 500,000 distinct CDR3 sequences, with approximately 46% observed a single time. The specimen sequenced was blood. These receptors all stem from a girl between 10 and 17 years old with multiple sclerosis. Each CDR3 is given with its conserved first and last residue. Each record gives: D gene, V gene, J gene, CDR3 protein. A D gene is named only where the DNA matches it firmly.

d_call: TRBD1
v_call: TRBV4-1
j_call: TRBJ1-1
cdr3_aa: CASSPPGTGGGRGTEAFF

d_call: -
v_call: TRBV20-1
j_call: TRBJ2-1
cdr3_aa: CSASKKRVLYNEQFF

d_call: -
v_call: TRBV4-2
j_call: TRBJ1-5
cdr3_aa: CASSQDRENQPQHF

d_call: -
v_call: TRBV28
j_call: TRBJ1-5
cdr3_aa: CASTQQQGTNQPQHF

d_call: TRBD1
v_call: TRBV5-5
j_call: TRBJ2-4
cdr3_aa: CASSTNRDRAMVNAKNIQYF

d_call: -
v_call: TRBV6-5
j_call: TRBJ1-5
cdr3_aa: CASSYGAGNQPQHF

d_call: TRBD2
v_call: TRBV5-6
j_call: TRBJ2-3
cdr3_aa: CASSLQGGSEDTQYF

d_call: -
v_call: TRBV3-1
j_call: TRBJ2-3
cdr3_aa: CASSQVRVPDTQYF

d_call: -
v_call: TRBV6-6
j_call: TRBJ2-1
cdr3_aa: CAGSYSAGAYNEQFF

d_call: -
v_call: TRBV6-2/TRBV6-3
j_call: TRBJ2-1
cdr3_aa: CASSYGRILREQFF

d_call: -
v_call: TRBV3-1
j_call: TRBJ2-7
cdr3_aa: CASSQDSEGYEQYF

d_call: -
v_call: TRBV28
j_call: TRBJ2-1
cdr3_aa: CASSLWGTVGNNEQFF

d_call: TRBD1
v_call: TRBV29-1
j_call: TRBJ1-4
cdr3_aa: CSAGPGTGDAKLFF

d_call: TRBD1
v_call: TRBV6-2/TRBV6-3
j_call: TRBJ2-1
cdr3_aa: CASIDRQGAWDNEQFF

d_call: TRBD2
v_call: TRBV20-1
j_call: TRBJ2-1
cdr3_aa: CSAQREGSYNEQFF

d_call: -
v_call: TRBV29-1
j_call: TRBJ2-5
cdr3_aa: CSAGPRETQYF

d_call: -
v_call: TRBV5-1
j_call: TRBJ2-7
cdr3_aa: CASCTGGQDYEQYF

d_call: TRBD2
v_call: TRBV7-2
j_call: TRBJ2-7
cdr3_aa: CASSIKGGRGEQYF

d_call: -
v_call: TRBV20-1
j_call: TRBJ2-2
cdr3_aa: CSASLVANTGELFF

d_call: TRBD1
v_call: TRBV20-1
j_call: TRBJ2-7
cdr3_aa: CSADGQGDYEQYF

d_call: -
v_call: TRBV4-2
j_call: TRBJ1-5
cdr3_aa: CASSQDTGSNQPQHF

d_call: TRBD2
v_call: TRBV20-1
j_call: TRBJ2-1
cdr3_aa: CSARGGTSGRSYNEQFF

d_call: TRBD2
v_call: TRBV20-1
j_call: TRBJ2-4
cdr3_aa: CSATSGSAKNIQYF

d_call: TRBD1
v_call: TRBV5-1
j_call: TRBJ2-3
cdr3_aa: CASSWGQGAEDTQYF

d_call: -
v_call: TRBV5-1
j_call: TRBJ2-5
cdr3_aa: CASSPTPNQETQYF

d_call: TRBD2
v_call: TRBV29-1
j_call: TRBJ2-3
cdr3_aa: CSVEDHTREMVRTDTQYF

d_call: TRBD2
v_call: TRBV20-1
j_call: TRBJ2-7
cdr3_aa: CSARDRSSGRVVAYEQYF

d_call: -
v_call: TRBV28
j_call: TRBJ2-1
cdr3_aa: CASSPFSGLGNEQFF

d_call: -
v_call: TRBV2
j_call: TRBJ2-3
cdr3_aa: CASRPRQGGWDTQYF